This TCR beta chain was recorded in a study of human T cells and chemical hapten exposure. Study-wide results and limits: The number of TCRs above 1 in 1000 frequency did not change after DPC sensitization.

V was pared by 4 bases and J by 1 base, with 15 bases between. The CDR3 runs to 16 residues. Germline CDR1 and CDR2: SGHAT and FQNNGV. This clonotype was found a few times. Its specificity is not known. The study's library attached unique molecular identifiers to single cDNA molecules. One entry per CDR3 protein results from TCRdb running MiXCR on the RACE reads. This table holds tens of thousands of distinct CDR3 sequences, around 9.9% found once. Stated time point: pre-sensitization, week 0. Treatment reported: therapeutic diphenylcyclopropenone sensitization with weekly scalp DPC. Ahead of each patch test application, blood was drawn. Donors, patients with alopecia ranging from 18 to 70 years old and judged suitable for DPC, provided samples.

Specimen: whole blood, collected in connection with sensitization to the hapten diphenylcyclopropenone (DPC). This receptor was obtained from a woman aged 45-60 years with alopecia areata. Some clones in this sample may be carry-over from other donors' samples. V is TRBV11-2 and J is TRBJ2-3; tentatively, D is TRBD2 (6 bases). The CDR3 reads CASSSIGTGGTDTQYF. DNA for the CDR3: TGTGCCAGCAGCTCCATAGGTACGGGAGGCACAGATACGCAGTATTTT.